Below are 28 T cell receptor beta chains sequenced from a single sample in a study of OX40 agonist ivuxolimab in advanced cancers. Generated by immunoSEQ multiplex PCR, the TCRdb table keeps only in-frame clones and is missing some. The top ten clones hold about 0.17% of a sample with some 99,000 clones, approximately 94% of them seen once. This specimen was CD4+ or CD8+ T cells sorted from blood, taken in a trial of the OX40 agonist ivuxolimab. These receptors were obtained from an adult with an advanced solid tumor such as melanoma, head and neck, liver or kidney cancer.

The chain carries TRBV19 and TRBJ1-5, with a tentative D call TRBD1 (6 bases). Germline assignment: CDR1 LNHDA and CDR2 SQIVND (reference sequence). Trimming stripped 5 bases from V and 3 bases from J, with 8 bases between. The length of the CDR3 is 13 residues. The CDR3 DNA follows: TGTGCCAGTAGTGGACAGTCCAATCAGCCCCAGCATTTT. Translation: CASSGQSNQPQHF.

The chain carries TRBV7-9 and TRBJ1-1; D ambiguous. Trimming pared 3 bases from V and 1 base from J, leaving 12 bases between. Germline CDR1 is SEHNR and CDR2 is FQNEAQ (reference sequence). This CDR3 contains 15 residues. The CDR3 nucleotides read TGTGCCAGCAGCTTTCGGTCCGGGAGGAACACTGAAGCTTTCTTT. It encodes CASSFRSGRNTEAFF.

This rearrangement joins TRBV15 to TRBJ1-5, with TRBD1 as a possible D gene (5 bases). The ends were cut back, 0 bases at V and 3 bases at J, with 12 bases in the middle. CDR3 size: 16 residues. Germline CDR1 and CDR2: LNHNV and YYDKDF (reference sequence). The CDR3 here is CATSRDRDGPNQPQHF. The CDR3 region has the DNA TGTGCCACCAGCAGAGATAGGGACGGCCCCAATCAGCCCCAGCATTTT.

The V call is TRBV6-5, the J call TRBJ1-4; no reliable D call. The CDR3 is 13 amino acids. Deletions cut 6 bases from V and 5 bases from J, with 10 bases between. Germline values: CDR1 MNHEY, CDR2 SVGAGI. In DNA form, the CDR3 reads TGTGCCAGCAGCCGACGGGAGAATGAAAAACTGTTTTTT. Translating gives CASSRRENEKLFF.

This chain uses TRBV7-8 with TRBJ1-2; D gene uncertain. Trimming left V 5 bases short and J 8 bases short, with 15 bases between. Looked up from germline, CDR1 is SGHVS and CDR2 is FQNEAQ. The CDR3 has 13 residues. The CDR3 bases are TGTGCCAGCAGCCCCCGGGGAGGGTGGGGCTACACCTTC. Its protein is CASSPRGGWGYTF.

This clone is a singleton in its sample. This rearrangement joins TRBV15 to TRBJ1-4, with 10 positions matching TRBD1. Trimming cost V 0 bases and J 7 bases; bases outside gene matches: 8. The CDR3 sequence is 17 residues long. Germline lookup yields CDR1 LNHNV and CDR2 YYDKDF (reference sequence). CDR3 coding DNA: TGTGCCACCAGCAGAGATAAGCCCGGGACAGGGGTTGAAAAACTGTTTTTT. It encodes CATSRDKPGTGVEKLFF. The full variable domain, its missing parts supplied by reference TRBV15 and TRBJ1-4, is DAMVIQNPRYQVTQFGKPVTLSCSQTLNHNVMYWYQQKSSQAPKLLFHYYDKDFNNEADTPDNFQSRRPNTSFCFLDIRSPGLGDTAMYLCATSRDKPGTGVEKLFFGSGTQLSVL.

V is TRBV6-5 and J is TRBJ1-2, with TRBD1 matching over 8 bases. Germline values: CDR1 MNHEY, CDR2 SVGAGI. Trimming cost V 7 bases and J 3 bases; bases outside gene matches: 7. The CDR3 is 14 amino acids. The DNA for the CDR3 is TGTGCCAGCACCTTACAGGGGGGAGACTATGGCTACACCTTC. Translating gives CASTLQGGDYGYTF.

The V call is TRBV5-4, the J call TRBJ2-7; 8 bases map to TRBD1. The CDR3 is 16 residues long. Germline assignment: CDR1 SGHNT and CDR2 YYREEE (reference sequence). J was trimmed by 0 bases and V by 4 bases; bases with no gene match: 9. CDR3 bases: TGTGCCAGCAGCGGGATTCCAGGGGGCCCCTCCTACGAGCAGTACTTC. Residues: CASSGIPGGPSYEQYF.

The rearrangement uses TRBV11-2 and TRBJ2-5; no clear D. The length of the CDR3 is 18 residues. CDR1 and CDR2 (germline): SGHAT, FQNNGV. Trimming left V 1 base short and J 2 bases short, with 20 bases between. Here the CDR3 DNA reads TGTGCCAGCAGCTTAGTTATAGTTGGGGAATTCGGGCAAGAGACCCAGTACTTC. It yields the protein CASSLVIVGEFGQETQYF.

The chain links TRBV6-4 to TRBJ2-3, with no clear D. The germline gives CDR1 MRHNA, CDR2 SNTAGT. This CDR3 contains 16 residues. The V end was cut by 2 bases, the J end by 0 bases, with 12 bases between. The CDR3: CASSDGPTPSTDTQYF. CDR3 coding DNA: TGTGCCAGCAGTGACGGACCTACCCCTAGCACAGATACGCAGTATTTT.

This clone was picked up one time. This chain links TRBV6-1 with TRBJ2-2; D not certain. CDR3 length equals 13 residues. Per germline, CDR1 MNHNS and CDR2 SASEGT. Trimming stripped 5 bases from V and 10 bases from J, with 14 bases between. CDR3 sequence reads: CASSFPVGTELFF. CDR3 in DNA: TGTGCCAGCAGTTTTCCGGTGGGTACGGAGCTGTTTTTT.

The gene calls are TRBV28 and TRBJ2-7; D remains ambiguous. This CDR3 is built from 10 residues. With 1 base removed from V and 5 bases from J, the gap between germline ends came to 0 bases. Germline CDR1 MDHEN, CDR2 SYDVKM. This chain's CDR3 is CASSLYEQYF. DNA of the CDR3: TGTGCCAGCAGTTTATACGAGCAGTACTTC.

DNA of the CDR3: TGTGCCAGCAGCTTAGATTCTGTGTTGAACACCGGGGAGCTGTTTTTT. It translates to CASSLDSVLNTGELFF. V and J are TRBV7-2 and TRBJ2-2; D call uncertain. CDR3 length equals 16 residues. Germline values: CDR1 SGHTA, CDR2 FQGNSA. With 1 base removed from V and 1 base from J, the gap between germline ends came to 10 bases.

The CDR3, as DNA: TGTGCCAGCAGCCTCCCCGGGACGGGCTATGGCTACACCTTC. It translates to CASSLPGTGYGYTF. The chain joins TRBV5-6 to TRBJ1-2; tentative D call: TRBD1 (5 bases). Germline CDR1 reads SGHDT; CDR2 reads YYEEEE. V was pared by 4 bases and J by 4 bases, with 14 bases between. This CDR3 has 14 residues.

The rearrangement uses TRBV7-3 and TRBJ2-1; D may be TRBD1 (6 bases). Trimming cost V 1 base and J 0 bases, with 13 bases left between them. This CDR3 is built from 17 residues. Germline V gives CDR1 SGHTA, CDR2 FQGTGA. The DNA for the CDR3 is TGTGCCAGCAGCTTAAGGGAACAGGGCAGCTCCTACAATGAGCAGTTCTTC. It specifies CASSLREQGSSYNEQFF.

The chain uses TRBV6-6 and TRBJ2-4; D is undetermined. In germline, CDR1 is MNHNY, CDR2 SVGAGI (reference sequence). The CDR3 is 15 amino acids. With 0 bases removed from V and 0 bases from J, the gap between germline ends came to 6 bases. The CDR3 loop is CASSYSSLAKNIQYF. The DNA of the CDR3 is TGTGCCAGCAGTTACTCCAGTCTAGCCAAAAACATTCAGTACTTC.

This chain uses TRBV9 with TRBJ2-5, with D tentatively TRBD2 (5 bases). Germline V gene sequence: CDR1 SGDLS, CDR2 YYNGEE. The CDR3 runs to 16 residues. Trimming pared 4 bases from V and 2 bases from J, leaving 18 bases between. For the CDR3, the DNA is TGTGCCAGCAGCCTAGAGGGCCGTGGGGATCAAGAGACCCAGTACTTC. Translated, it gives CASSLEGRGDQETQYF.

The rearrangement links TRBV10-3 to TRBJ2-1; possible D gene TRBD1, 5 bases. This CDR3 has 15 residues. Germline values: CDR1 ENHRY, CDR2 SYGVKD. The ends were cut back, 4 bases at V and 4 bases at J, with 14 bases in the middle. CDR3 sequence: CAISGGTGLYNEQFF. CDR3 sequence (DNA): TGTGCCATCAGTGGTGGAACAGGTTTATACAATGAGCAGTTCTTC.

The V and J genes are TRBV2 and TRBJ2-2; the match to TRBD2 covers 12 bases. V shed 11 bases and J 7 bases; nucleotides not matched to a gene: 11. The CDR3 has 15 residues. The germline gives CDR1 SNHLY, CDR2 FYNNEI. The CDR3 DNA reads TGTGCCGGCGGACGACTAGCGGGAGACCTCGGGGAGCTGTTTTTT. Translating gives CAGGRLAGDLGELFF.

The chain couples TRBV2 to TRBJ2-5; 8 nucleotides line up with TRBD2. Germline V lookup: CDR1 SNHLY, CDR2 FYNNEI. The CDR3 is 15 amino acids. With V trimmed by 7 bases and J by 2 bases, 9 bases remained unmatched. The CDR3 reads CASTTQRGFQETQYF. CDR3 bases: TGTGCCAGCACCACTCAGCGGGGGTTTCAAGAGACCCAGTACTTC.

This clone appeared a single time. The J gene is TRBJ2-2, the V gene TRBV27, with 8 bases lining up with TRBD1. V was clipped by 3 bases and J by 4 bases; unmatched bases: 4. The CDR3 length is 15 residues. From germline, CDR1 is MNHEY and CDR2 SMNVEV (reference sequence). The CDR3 DNA reads as TGTGCCAGCAGTTTCCACAGGGGGAGCACCGGGGAGCTGTTTTTT. This codes for CASSFHRGSTGELFF.

The chain couples TRBV19 to TRBJ1-1; 7 bases agree with TRBD1. The J segment lost 3 bases and the V segment lost 5 bases, leaving 3 bases of the junction unmatched. The CDR3 loop spans 13 amino acids. Germline V gives CDR1 LNHDA, CDR2 SQIVND (reference sequence). The CDR3 region has the DNA TGTGCCAGTAGTCAACAGGGGCACACTGAAGCTTTCTTT. Translating it yields CASSQQGHTEAFF.

The chain employs TRBV19 and TRBJ2-7; no clear D gene. There are 13 residues in the CDR3. Germline assignment: CDR1 LNHDA and CDR2 SQIVND (reference sequence). V dropped 4 bases and J dropped 3 bases, with 10 bases sitting between them. The CDR3 nucleotides are TGTGCCAGTAGTACCCCCGGACGCTACGAGCAGTACTTC. This codes for CASSTPGRYEQYF.

This chain connects TRBV6-5 to TRBJ1-4, with D possibly matching TRBD1 (6 bases). V gave up 6 bases and J gave up 3 bases, with 14 bases separating them. This CDR3 comprises 15 residues. CDR1 is MNHEY and CDR2 is SVGAGI in the germline V gene. CDR3 nucleotides: TGTGCCAGCAGACAAACAGGGCCACCTAATGAAAAACTGTTTTTT. It encodes CASRQTGPPNEKLFF.

The rearrangement links TRBV6-4 to TRBJ2-7; D is unclear. From germline, CDR1 is MRHNA and CDR2 SNTAGT. The CDR3 consists of 14 residues. V lost 6 bases and J 3 bases, leaving 15 bases between the germline ends. The CDR3 protein is CASSSETRLYEQYF. The CDR3 coding sequence is TGTGCCAGCAGCTCTGAAACGAGGCTCTACGAGCAGTACTTC.

This clone was recorded once. The V and J genes are TRBV9 and TRBJ2-5, with 7 bases fitting TRBD2. Trimming removed 4 bases from V and 0 bases from J; junction bases left unmatched: 3. The CDR3 sequence is 14 residues long. CDR1 is SGDLS, CDR2 YYNGEE, per germline. The CDR3 nucleotides read TGTGCCAGCAGCACCGGGGGGTACCAAGAGACCCAGTACTTC. Translating it yields CASSTGGYQETQYF.

This clone occurred a few times. The chain has TRBV30 and TRBJ1-2, with 7 bases that match TRBD1. The CDR3 contains 13 residues. V lost 3 bases and J lost 8; bases outside the gene matches: 9. The germline V gene has CDR1 GTSNPN and CDR2 SVGIG (reference sequence). CDR3 nucleotide sequence: TGTGCCTGGAGCGACAGGGTTTTCGACGGCTACACCTTC. This translates into CAWSDRVFDGYTF.

J is TRBJ1-3 and V is TRBV2; D is possibly TRBD1 (5 bases). V lost 2 bases to trimming and J lost 0 bases, with 14 bases between them. CDR1 is SNHLY and CDR2 is FYNNEI in the germline V gene. CDR3 length: 17 residues. This CDR3 is CASSERFGDHSGNTIYF. The CDR3 nucleotides read TGTGCCAGCAGTGAAAGATTCGGGGACCACTCTGGAAACACCATATATTTT.